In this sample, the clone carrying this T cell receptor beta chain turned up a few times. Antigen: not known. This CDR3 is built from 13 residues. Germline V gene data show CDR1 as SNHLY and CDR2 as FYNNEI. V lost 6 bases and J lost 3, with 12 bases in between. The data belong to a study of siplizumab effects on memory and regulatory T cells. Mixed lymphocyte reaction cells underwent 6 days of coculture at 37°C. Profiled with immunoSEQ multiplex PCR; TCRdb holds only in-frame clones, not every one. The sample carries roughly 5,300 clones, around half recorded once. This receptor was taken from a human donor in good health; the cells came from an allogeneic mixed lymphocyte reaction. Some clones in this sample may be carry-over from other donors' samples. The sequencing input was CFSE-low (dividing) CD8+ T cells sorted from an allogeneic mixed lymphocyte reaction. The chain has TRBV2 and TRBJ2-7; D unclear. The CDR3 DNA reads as TGTGCCAGCAGGGTCGGCGAAAGCTACGAGCAGTACTTC. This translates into CASRVGESYEQYF.